Presented here are 29 T cell receptor beta chains from one specimen sequenced in a study of T cell responses to AZD1222 COVID-19 vaccine. The table came from immunoSEQ multiplex PCR; TCRdb's copy has only in-frame clones and leaves some out. Altogether approximately 130,000 clones are present, 92% being singletons, with the ten largest covering approximately 1%. Sample: peripheral blood, taken on day 0 of AZD1222 vaccination. The origin of the receptors is an adult in good health.

This rearrangement joins TRBV2 to TRBJ2-7, with 7 bases matching TRBD2. This CDR3 has 15 residues. In germline, CDR1 is SNHLY, CDR2 FYNNEI. The V segment lost 6 bases and the J segment 5 bases; nucleotides outside the gene matches: 13. The CDR3 region has the DNA TGTGCCAGCAGCACACCTCGAGTAGCGGGCGACGAGCAGTACTTC. It encodes CASSTPRVAGDEQYF. Combining the CDR3 with reference TRBV2 and TRBJ2-7 gives the whole variable domain EPEVTQTPSHQVTQMGQEVILRCVPISNHLYFYWYRQILGQKVEFLVSFYNNEISEKSEIFDDQFSVERPDGSNFTLKIRSTKLEDSAMYFCASSTPRVAGDEQYFGPGTRLTVT.

This clone was observed a few times. This chain links TRBV20-1 with TRBJ1-5; 7 bases map to TRBD1. V was clipped by 3 bases and J by 7 bases; unmatched bases: 9. The CDR3 sequence is 14 residues long. CDR1 and CDR2 from the germline V gene are DFQATT and SNEGSKA (reference sequence). DNA for the CDR3: TGCAGTGCTAGTGGTGACAGGGCAGAACAGCCCCAGCATTTT. It specifies CSASGDRAEQPQHF.

V usage is TRBV4-1 and J usage is TRBJ2-5, with 7 nucleotides matching TRBD1. The CDR3 has 15 amino acids. CDR1 is MGHRA and CDR2 is YSYEKL in the germline V gene. The ends lost 1 base at V and 4 bases at J; junction bases unmatched: 6. CDR3 loop: CASSQALTGAETQYF. CDR3 in DNA: TGCGCCAGCAGCCAAGCCCTTACAGGGGCAGAGACCCAGTACTTC.

This clone was picked up one time. The chain joins TRBV13 to TRBJ1-2, with 7 positions matching TRBD1. V was pared by 2 bases and J by 2 bases, with 2 bases of the junction left unmatched. From germline, CDR1 is PRHDT and CDR2 FYEKMQ (reference sequence). The CDR3 consists of 14 residues. CDR3 region: CASSLRQGNYGYTF. The CDR3 region has the DNA TGTGCCAGCAGCTTAAGACAGGGCAACTATGGCTACACCTTC. The full variable domain, completed using reference TRBV13 and TRBJ1-2, is AAGVIQSPRHLIKEKRETATLKCYPIPRHDTVYWYQQGPGQDPQFLISFYEKMQSDKGSIPDRFSAQQFSDYHSELNMSSLELGDSALYFCASSLRQGNYGYTFGSGTRLTVV.

This clone has just a few counts. The chain joins TRBV2 to TRBJ1-1; 7 bases agree with TRBD1. V was pared by 6 bases and J by 4 bases, with 11 bases of the junction left unmatched. The CDR3 contains 15 residues. CDR1 is SNHLY and CDR2 is FYNNEI in the germline V gene. Written as DNA, the CDR3 is TGTGCCAGCAGGGGGGGACAGCTCTGGGTCACTGAAGCTTTCTTT. Translated: CASRGGQLWVTEAFF.

This clone has a handful of counts. The V and J genes are TRBV3-1 (or the pseudogene TRBV3-2) and TRBJ2-7; possibly TRBD1 or TRBD2 for D (5 bases each). This CDR3 is 12 amino acids long. Germline values: CDR1 LGHDT, CDR2 YNNKEL (reference sequence). The germline V and J ends were trimmed by 2 bases and 8 bases, with 10 bases remaining between them. The CDR3 region is CASSQPEGKQYF. The CDR3 DNA reads TGTGCCAGCAGCCAACCAGAGGGGAAGCAGTACTTC.

This clone was counted once. The chain is built from TRBV6-5 and TRBJ1-5; 7 nucleotides align to TRBD1. This CDR3 has 13 amino acids. V lost 5 bases and J lost 7; bases outside the gene matches: 5. Germline loops: CDR1 MNHEY, CDR2 SVGAGI. This CDR3 is CASSTTGRQPQHF. CDR3 DNA: TGTGCCAGCAGTACGACAGGGAGGCAGCCCCAGCATTTT.

This clone appeared once. The V gene is TRBV10-3, the J gene TRBJ2-2, with TRBD1 identical over 10 bases. Germline V gene sequence: CDR1 ENHRY, CDR2 SYGVKD. The CDR3 consists of 15 residues. V shed 6 bases and J 3 bases; nucleotides not matched to a gene: 4. The CDR3 DNA sequence: TGTGCCATCAGCAGGGACAGGGGAGACACCGGGGAGCTGTTTTTT. Protein product: CAISRDRGDTGELFF.

With regard to this clone: In the same sample, other DNA sequences code for this CDR3. The rearrangement uses TRBV18 and TRBJ1-1, with unresolved D. CDR3 length: 13 residues. Looked up from germline, CDR1 is KGHSH and CDR2 is LQKENI. V was shortened by 1 base and J by 5 bases, with 8 bases between the two germline ends. The CDR3 spells CASSPRGNTEAFF. The CDR3 DNA is TGTGCCAGCTCACCACGAGGCAATACTGAAGCTTTCTTT.

The CDR3 coding sequence is TGTGCCAGCAGCCAAGCGAGAGCGGGATGGGGTCATAATGAGCAGTTCTTC. It encodes CASSQARAGWGHNEQFF. The J gene is TRBJ2-1, the V gene TRBV3-1 (or the pseudogene TRBV3-2); the match to TRBD2 covers 7 bases. Germline V gene lookup returns CDR1 LGHDT and CDR2 YNNKEL (reference sequence). The length of the CDR3 is 17 residues. V trimming: 1 base; J trimming: 7 bases; junction bases outside the gene matches: 13.

The CDR3 protein is CASIGTGMNTEAFF. The CDR3 coding sequence is TGTGCCAGCATCGGCACAGGGATGAACACTGAAGCTTTCTTT. This chain joins TRBV25-1 and TRBJ1-1; a weak D match, TRBD1 (6 bases). The germline V and J ends were trimmed by 7 bases and 0 bases, with 12 bases remaining between them. CDR3 length equals 14 residues. In germline, CDR1 is MGHDK, CDR2 SYGVNS.

The DNA for the CDR3 is TGTGCCACCAGCAGAGCAGCAGGAGATAATTCACCCCTCCACTTT. It yields the protein CATSRAAGDNSPLHF. The chain employs TRBV15 and TRBJ1-6, with D unresolved. V was shortened by 1 base and J by 5 bases, with 9 bases between the two germline ends. The CDR3 spans 15 residues. Germline V gene sequence: CDR1 LNHNV, CDR2 YYDKDF (reference sequence).

The chain combines TRBV7-8 with TRBJ1-2; D gene unclear. The CDR3 contains 13 residues. The germline V gene has CDR1 SGHVS and CDR2 FQNEAQ. Deletions cut 6 bases from V and 7 bases from J, with 15 bases between. The CDR3 coding sequence is TGTGCCAGCAGGCGTACCCGGGCCTCTGGCTACACCTTC. This translates into CASRRTRASGYTF.

The V and J genes are TRBV5-4 and TRBJ1-1, with 8 bases fitting TRBD1. The CDR3 consists of 14 residues. Unmatched junction bases numbered 5, after V lost 4 bases and J lost 3 bases. Germline values: CDR1 SGHNT, CDR2 YYREEE (reference sequence). The CDR3 DNA sequence: TGTGCCAGCAGCGTGACGACAGGGGACACTGAAGCTTTCTTT. This sequence encodes CASSVTTGDTEAFF.

The CDR3 DNA follows: TGTGCCAGCAGTTTAAGTAATTCACCCCTCCACTTT. Its protein product is CASSLSNSPLHF. The chain combines TRBV28 with TRBJ1-6; D gene ambiguous. Germline loops: CDR1 MDHEN, CDR2 SYDVKM. V lost 2 bases and J 6 bases, leaving 2 bases between the germline ends. The CDR3 covers 12 residues.

The rearrangement joins TRBV6-9 to TRBJ2-3; the match to TRBD1 covers 9 bases. CDR3 length equals 20 residues. The germline V gene encodes CDR1 MNHGY and CDR2 SVAAGI. With V trimmed by 7 bases and J by 0 bases, 20 bases remained unmatched. CDR3 bases: TGTGCCAGCACCGACCCCCGTGGACAGGGGAAGAGCGCTAGCACAGATACGCAGTATTTT. This codes for CASTDPRGQGKSASTDTQYF.

The chain combines TRBV6-6 with TRBJ2-1, with 7 bases matching TRBD2. Germline CDR1 reads MNHNY; CDR2 reads SVGAGI (reference sequence). The CDR3 runs to 15 residues. After removal of 4 bases from V and 6 bases from J, the junction contained 9 bases not matched to a gene. The CDR3 DNA reads TGTGCCAGCAGTTGGGTCCTTGGGGGGGGCAATGAGCAGTTCTTC. Encoded protein: CASSWVLGGGNEQFF.

This clone was observed a few times. The V and J genes are TRBV19 and TRBJ2-1; 14 nucleotides line up with TRBD2. Germline loops: CDR1 LNHDA, CDR2 SQIVND (reference sequence). This CDR3 region has 18 residues. V trimming: 3 bases; J trimming: 3 bases; junction bases outside the gene matches: 7. The CDR3 here is CASSIAAGTSGSYNEQFF. The CDR3 nucleotides read TGTGCCAGTAGTATCGCTGCCGGGACTAGCGGGAGCTACAATGAGCAGTTCTTC.

The chain couples TRBV19 to TRBJ1-2; 7 bases agree with TRBD1. Germline CDR1 LNHDA, CDR2 SQIVND (reference sequence). The V gene end was trimmed by 7 bases and the J gene end by 3 bases; junction bases not matched to a gene: 14. The CDR3 length is 16 residues. The CDR3 DNA is TGTGCCAGTAACAACCTACAGGGGAAAGGCGACTATGGCTACACCTTC. Encoded protein: CASNNLQGKGDYGYTF.

The rearrangement uses TRBV14 and TRBJ2-5, with D possibly called TRBD1 or TRBD2 (6 bases each). The germline V gene encodes CDR1 SGHDN and CDR2 FVKESK. V dropped 0 bases and J dropped 4 bases, with 12 bases sitting between them. The CDR3 length is 15 residues. The CDR3 DNA is TGTGCCAGCAGCCAAGACTGGGGGGCTGGAGAGACCCAGTACTTC. It translates to CASSQDWGAGETQYF.

The rearrangement joins TRBV11-3 to TRBJ2-1, with a tentative D call TRBD2 (5 bases). V lost 3 bases and J 5 bases, leaving 17 bases between the germline ends. In germline, CDR1 is SGHNT, CDR2 YENEEA. The CDR3 loop spans 16 amino acids. The CDR3 here is CASSFGNLPIDNEQFF. DNA of the CDR3: TGTGCCAGCAGCTTCGGGAATTTGCCCATAGACAATGAGCAGTTCTTC.

The chain uses TRBV2 and TRBJ2-3; D is perhaps TRBD1 (5 bases). This CDR3 has 12 amino acids. Trimming removed 3 bases from V and 6 bases from J, with 7 bases in between. The V gene's germline CDR1 is SNHLY and CDR2 FYNNEI. CDR3 amino acids: CASSETADTQYF. DNA for the CDR3: TGTGCCAGCAGTGAGACAGCGGATACGCAGTATTTT.

The CDR3 is CASMMTGWYTEAFF. Written as DNA, the CDR3 is TGTGCCAGCATGATGACAGGATGGTACACTGAAGCTTTCTTT. The chain carries TRBV6-5 and TRBJ1-1, with D possibly TRBD1 on 6 matching bases. The CDR3 is 14 residues long. V lost 7 bases, J lost 3 bases, and 15 bases lay in between. Germline assignment: CDR1 MNHEY and CDR2 SVGAGI.

This rearrangement joins TRBV6-5 to TRBJ2-1, with D possibly matching TRBD1 (5 bases). CDR1 and CDR2 from the germline V gene are MNHEY and SVGAGI. This CDR3 comprises 14 residues. Trimming stripped 0 bases from V and 5 bases from J, with 8 bases between. The CDR3 is CASSYSKGHNEQFF. The CDR3 coding sequence is TGTGCCAGCAGTTACTCTAAGGGGCACAATGAGCAGTTCTTC.

The chain recombines TRBV5-4 with TRBJ2-3; 7 positions match TRBD1. This CDR3 spans 13 amino acids. Germline CDR1 reads SGHNT; CDR2 reads YYREEE (reference sequence). The J segment lost 11 bases and the V segment lost 0 bases, leaving 6 bases of the junction unmatched. CDR3: CASSLEPGQRQYF. The CDR3 nucleotides are TGTGCCAGCAGCTTGGAACCGGGACAGCGGCAGTATTTT.

This chain links TRBV19 with TRBJ1-5, with D uncertain. CDR3 length: 15 residues. CDR1 is LNHDA, CDR2 SQIVND, per germline (reference sequence). V was clipped by 3 bases and J by 3 bases, with 12 bases between them. This chain's CDR3 is CASSILDGNNQPQHF. CDR3 nucleotide sequence: TGTGCCAGTAGTATTTTGGACGGCAACAATCAGCCCCAGCATTTT. Looking up the rest from reference TRBV19 and TRBJ1-5 gives the full variable domain: DGGITQSPKYLFRKEGQNVTLSCEQNLNHDAMYWYRQDPGQGLRLIYYSQIVNDFQKGDIAEGYSVSREKKESFPLTVTSAQKNPTAFYLCASSILDGNNQPQHFGDGTRLSIL.

The V gene is TRBV18, the J gene TRBJ2-3; D call uncertain. The CDR3 loop spans 15 amino acids. V dropped 0 bases and J dropped 0 bases, with 7 bases sitting between them. Germline V CDR1 and CDR2: KGHSH, LQKENI. CDR3 loop: CASSPPVRSTDTQYF. The CDR3 DNA follows: TGTGCCAGCTCACCACCGGTCAGGAGCACAGATACGCAGTATTTT. Using reference TRBV18 and TRBJ2-3 for the parts outside the CDR3, the full variable domain is NAGVMQNPRHLVRRRGQEARLRCSPMKGHSHVYWYRQLPEEGLKFMVYLQKENIIDESGMPKERFSAEFPKEGPSILRIQQVVRGDSAAYFCASSPPVRSTDTQYFGPGTRLTVL.

The rearrangement links TRBV28 to TRBJ2-1, with D tentatively TRBD1 or TRBD2 (6 bases each). Germline V lookup: CDR1 MDHEN, CDR2 SYDVKM. The CDR3 consists of 16 residues. With 4 bases removed from V and 4 bases from J, the gap between germline ends came to 17 bases. CDR3 in amino acids: CASSSRWGARYNEQFF. The CDR3 DNA follows: TGTGCCAGCAGTTCCCGGTGGGGGGCGAGGTACAATGAGCAGTTCTTC.

The chain links TRBV5-1 to TRBJ2-3, with D maybe TRBD1 (5 bases). The CDR3 runs 19 residues. Germline V gene data show CDR1 as SGHRS and CDR2 as YFSETQ. Trimming pared 7 bases from V and 0 bases from J, leaving 27 bases between. The CDR3 loop reads CASSRKDRTMSASTDTQYF. Written as DNA, the CDR3 is TGCGCCAGCTCAAGAAAAGATAGGACAATGAGTGCTAGCACAGATACGCAGTATTTT.